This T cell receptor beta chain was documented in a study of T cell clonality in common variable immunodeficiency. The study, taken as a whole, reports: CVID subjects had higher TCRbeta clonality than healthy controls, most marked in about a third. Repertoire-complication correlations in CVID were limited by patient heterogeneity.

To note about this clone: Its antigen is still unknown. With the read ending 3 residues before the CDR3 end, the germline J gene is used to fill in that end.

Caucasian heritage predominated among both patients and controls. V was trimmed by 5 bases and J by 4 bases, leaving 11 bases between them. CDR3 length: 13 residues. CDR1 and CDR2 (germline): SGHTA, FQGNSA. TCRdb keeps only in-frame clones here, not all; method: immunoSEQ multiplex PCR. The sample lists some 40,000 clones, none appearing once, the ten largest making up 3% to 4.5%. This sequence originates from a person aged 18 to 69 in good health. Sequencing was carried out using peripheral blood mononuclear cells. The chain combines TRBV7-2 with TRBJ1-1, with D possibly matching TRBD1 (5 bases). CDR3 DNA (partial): TGTGCCAGCAGCGTCGGGGGACCCACTGAA. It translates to CASSVGGPTE. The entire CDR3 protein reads CASSVGGPTEAFF.